The present T cell receptor (beta chain) was sequenced within a study of Ad26.COV2.S vaccination and SARS-CoV-2 variants. Some clones are missing from TCRdb's copy, which holds only in-frame ones; the method was immunoSEQ multiplex PCR. The sample records roughly 400,000 clones, over 75% being singletons. Findings of the study overall: After vaccination, reports described spike-specific CD8+ and CD4+ T cell responses as showing substantial breadth.

With 0 bases removed from V and 2 bases from J, the gap between germline ends came to 8 bases. Germline CDR1 reads SGHTA; CDR2 reads FQGTGA. The CDR3 is 15 amino acids. Treatment given: 15 to 20 received Ad26.COV2.S at low or high dose, single or two shots; roughly five received placebo; per-sample allocation not given. Sample collection was performed on day 63 after the first vaccine or placebo injection. Details on this clone: Its specificity is unknown.

This specimen was peripheral blood, taken in a trial of Ad26.COV2.S vaccine versus placebo. The receptor comes from a person aged 18 to 65 who received the Ad26.COV2.S COVID-19 vaccine or a placebo. This chain joins TRBV7-3 and TRBJ2-1; D not certain. The CDR3 nucleotides are TGTGCCAGCAGCTTAACTTCAACCACCTACAATGAGCAGTTCTTC. Translating gives CASSLTSTTYNEQFF.